The entry that follows covers one TCR beta chain sequence. Antigen specificity is unknown. Repertoires were generated with immunoSEQ multiplex PCR, while TCRdb's copy carries only in-frame clones and drops some. Of 69,000 or so clones in the sample, about 88% were seen once. These data are taken from a study of T cell responses to AZD1222 COVID-19 vaccine. Regarding the study as a whole: Spike-specific TCR breadth and depth were elevated following two AZD1222 doses. After the peak T cell response, and only then, were repertoires sampled. Baseline serostatus was positive in only a handful of AZD1222 recipients.

CDR3 length: 16 residues. Per germline, CDR1 MNHNS and CDR2 SASEGT. V lost 4 bases, J lost 2 bases, and 16 bases lay in between. The V gene is TRBV6-1, the J gene TRBJ2-3, with TRBD1 as a possible D gene (5 bases). The sequence derives from an adult who received the MenACWY meningococcal vaccine as a control. This specimen was peripheral blood, taken 28 days after the second dose of the MenACWY control vaccine. The chain's CDR3 is CASSASRELHTDTQYF. The CDR3 coding sequence is TGTGCCAGCAGTGCCTCCAGGGAACTCCACACAGATACGCAGTATTTT.